This TCR beta chain appears in the sequencing data of a study of metastatic and nonmetastatic thyroid tumors (dated by TCRdb to 2019 to 2021). For context, the study as a whole: The researchers compared repertoires between peripheral blood samples and tumor or nodule tissue samples from patients with malignant or benign thyroid disease.

None of the patients had been given any treatment before thyroid surgery. Using T-cell receptor beta sequencing, the researchers looked back retrospectively at clinical samples from patients, gathered between about 2012 and 2019. On this clone itself: Its specific antigen is unknown. Base qualities were left out, and no much larger clone turns up one base away.

What the study reported, not specific to this receptor: In both blood and tumor samples, TCR beta diversity was reported to be significantly higher in malignant tumors than in benign nodules.

Library preparation employed PCR. This sample was sequenced with an Illumina HiSeq 4000. The TCR beta-chain CDR3 region of each patient was profiled by high-throughput sequencing. As for how the authors treated the data: Drawing on CDR3 differences between clinicopathological groups, the researchers built a classifier meant to tell apart patients with distant-metastatic papillary thyroid cancer. Repertoire diversity was assessed with the Shannon index, and tumor-blood repertoire similarity with the Morisita-Horn index. TCRdb trimmed public reads at Q25 via fastp, called clones via MiXCR and kept in-frame beta chains. TCRdb, not the authors, supplied the V and J calls. The sample records about 40,000 clones, about a sixth of which are singletons. Together, the top ten hold 3.5% to 4% of the sample. The sample consisted of blood. The receptor's source is a female donor with papillary thyroid cancer or a benign thyroid nodule (not recorded which). Some clones in this sample may be carry-over from other donors' samples.

The CDR3 protein is CSASRVDTVQLFF. The DNA sequence is TGCAGTGCTAGTCGGGTGGACACCGTGCAGCTGTTTTTT. The V and J genes are TRBV20-1 and TRBJ2-2; a weak D assignment points to TRBD1 (5 bases agree). The V end loses 3 bases and the J end loses 12 bases, and a stretch of 17 bases separates them. CDR1 is given as DFQATT and CDR2 as SNEGSKA, both from the germline V gene (reference sequence). The CDR3 goes from the cysteine to the phenylalanine over 13 residues. CDR3 DNA is the only sequence kept; it has 39 bases, read in frame from the first base.